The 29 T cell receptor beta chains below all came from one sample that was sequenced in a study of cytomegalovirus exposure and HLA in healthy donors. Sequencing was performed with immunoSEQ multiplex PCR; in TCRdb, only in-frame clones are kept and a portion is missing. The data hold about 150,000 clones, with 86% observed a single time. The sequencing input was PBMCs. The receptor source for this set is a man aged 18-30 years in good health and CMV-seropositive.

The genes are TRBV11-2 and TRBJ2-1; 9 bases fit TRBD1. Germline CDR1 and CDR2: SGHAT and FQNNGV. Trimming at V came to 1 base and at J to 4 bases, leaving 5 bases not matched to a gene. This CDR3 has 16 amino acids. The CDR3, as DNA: TGTGCCAGCAGCTTAGGCGGGACAGGGTTGTACAATGAGCAGTTCTTC. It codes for CASSLGGTGLYNEQFF.

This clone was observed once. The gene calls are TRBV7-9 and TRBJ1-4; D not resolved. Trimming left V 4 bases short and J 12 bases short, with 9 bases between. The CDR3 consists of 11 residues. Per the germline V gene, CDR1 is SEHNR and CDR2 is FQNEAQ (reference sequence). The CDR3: CASSSKGELFF. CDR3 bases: TGTGCCAGCAGCTCTAAGGGAGAACTGTTTTTT.

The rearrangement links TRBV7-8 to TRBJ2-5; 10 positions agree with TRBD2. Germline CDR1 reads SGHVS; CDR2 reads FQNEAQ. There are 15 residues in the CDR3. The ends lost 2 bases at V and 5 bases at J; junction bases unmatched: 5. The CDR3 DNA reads TGTGCCAGCAGCTTATACACTAGCGGGGTGGAGACCCAGTACTTC. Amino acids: CASSLYTSGVETQYF.

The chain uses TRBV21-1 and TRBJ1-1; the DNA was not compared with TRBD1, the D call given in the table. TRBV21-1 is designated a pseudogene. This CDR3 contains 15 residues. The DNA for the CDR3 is TGTGCCAGCAGTATATGGGGACACATGAACACTGAAGCTTTCTTT. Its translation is CASSIWGHMNTEAFF.

CDR3 in amino acids: CASSVAGSASGAYNEQFF. CDR3 DNA: TGTGCCAGCAGCGTAGCGGGTTCGGCTAGCGGGGCGTACAATGAGCAGTTCTTC. The rearrangement links TRBV9 to TRBJ2-1, with 9 nucleotides matching TRBD2. This CDR3 spans 18 amino acids. Germline V gene lookup returns CDR1 SGDLS and CDR2 YYNGEE. J was trimmed by 4 bases and V by 0 bases; bases with no gene match: 11.

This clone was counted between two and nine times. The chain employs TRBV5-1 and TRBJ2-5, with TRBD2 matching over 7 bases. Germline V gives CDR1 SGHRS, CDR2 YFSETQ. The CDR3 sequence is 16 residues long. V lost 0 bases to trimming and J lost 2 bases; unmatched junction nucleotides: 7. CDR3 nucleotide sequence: TGCGCCAGCAGCTTGGCCGTCGGGACTATTCAAGAGACCCAGTACTTC. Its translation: CASSLAVGTIQETQYF.

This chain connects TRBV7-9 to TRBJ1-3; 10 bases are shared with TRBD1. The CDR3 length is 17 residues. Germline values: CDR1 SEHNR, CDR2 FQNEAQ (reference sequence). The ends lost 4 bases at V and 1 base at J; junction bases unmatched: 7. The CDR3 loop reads CASSWTGQGKSGNTIYF. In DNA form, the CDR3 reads TGTGCCAGCAGCTGGACGGGACAGGGGAAATCTGGAAACACCATATATTTT.

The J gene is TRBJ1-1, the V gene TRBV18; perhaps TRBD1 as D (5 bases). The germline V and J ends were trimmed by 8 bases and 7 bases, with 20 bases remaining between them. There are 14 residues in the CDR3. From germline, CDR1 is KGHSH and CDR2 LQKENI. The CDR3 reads CASTTTAQEIEAFF. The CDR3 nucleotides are TGTGCCAGCACAACGACGGCACAGGAAATTGAAGCTTTCTTT.

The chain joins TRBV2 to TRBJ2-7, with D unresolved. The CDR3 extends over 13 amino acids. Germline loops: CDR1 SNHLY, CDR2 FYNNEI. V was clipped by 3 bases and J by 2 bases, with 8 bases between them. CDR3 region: CASSEPGPYEQYF. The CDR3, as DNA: TGTGCCAGCAGTGAGCCAGGTCCCTACGAGCAGTACTTC. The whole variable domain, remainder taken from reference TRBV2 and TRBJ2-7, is EPEVTQTPSHQVTQMGQEVILRCVPISNHLYFYWYRQILGQKVEFLVSFYNNEISEKSEIFDDQFSVERPDGSNFTLKIRSTKLEDSAMYFCASSEPGPYEQYFGPGTRLTVT.

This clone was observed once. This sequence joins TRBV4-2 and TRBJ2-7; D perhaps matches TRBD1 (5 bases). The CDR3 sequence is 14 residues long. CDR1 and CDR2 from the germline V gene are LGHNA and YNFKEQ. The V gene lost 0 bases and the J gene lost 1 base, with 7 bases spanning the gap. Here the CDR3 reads CASSQDRESYEQYF. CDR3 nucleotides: TGTGCCAGCAGCCAAGACAGGGAATCCTACGAGCAGTACTTC.

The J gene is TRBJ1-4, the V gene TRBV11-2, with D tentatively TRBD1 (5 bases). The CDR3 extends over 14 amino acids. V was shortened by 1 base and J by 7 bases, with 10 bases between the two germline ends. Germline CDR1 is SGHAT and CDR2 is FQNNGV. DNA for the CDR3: TGTGCCAGCAGCTTAGCCAGGGCGAGTGAAAAACTGTTTTTT. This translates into CASSLARASEKLFF.

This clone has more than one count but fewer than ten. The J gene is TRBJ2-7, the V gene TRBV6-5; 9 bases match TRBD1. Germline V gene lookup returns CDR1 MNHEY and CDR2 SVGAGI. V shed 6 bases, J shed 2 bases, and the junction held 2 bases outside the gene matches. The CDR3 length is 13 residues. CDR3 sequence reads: CASSRTGAYEQYF. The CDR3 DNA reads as TGTGCCAGCAGCCGGACAGGGGCCTACGAGCAGTACTTC.

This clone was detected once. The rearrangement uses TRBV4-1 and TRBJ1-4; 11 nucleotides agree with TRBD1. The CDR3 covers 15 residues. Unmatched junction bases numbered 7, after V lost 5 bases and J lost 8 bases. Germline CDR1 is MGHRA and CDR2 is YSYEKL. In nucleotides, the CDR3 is TGCGCCAGCAGCTTCGGGACAGGGGGAAGGGAAAAACTGTTTTTT. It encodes CASSFGTGGREKLFF.

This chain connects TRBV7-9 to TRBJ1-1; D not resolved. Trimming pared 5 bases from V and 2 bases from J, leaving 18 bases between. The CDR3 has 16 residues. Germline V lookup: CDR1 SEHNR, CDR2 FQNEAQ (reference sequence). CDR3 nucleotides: TGTGCCAGCAGCCCGCAGAGGGCCATTCTTAACACTGAAGCTTTCTTT. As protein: CASSPQRAILNTEAFF.

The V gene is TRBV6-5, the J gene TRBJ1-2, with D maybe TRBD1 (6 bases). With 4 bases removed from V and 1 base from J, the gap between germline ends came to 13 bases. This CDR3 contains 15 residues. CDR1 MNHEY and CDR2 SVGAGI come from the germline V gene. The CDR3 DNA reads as TGTGCCAGCAGTTTAACGACAGGTTTTAACTATGGCTACACCTTC. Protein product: CASSLTTGFNYGYTF.

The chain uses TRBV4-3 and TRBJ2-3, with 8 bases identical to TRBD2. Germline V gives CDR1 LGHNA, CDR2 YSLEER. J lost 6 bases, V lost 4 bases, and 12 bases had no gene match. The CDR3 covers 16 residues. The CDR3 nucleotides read TGCGCCAGCAGCCGGGATCTCGGGGGGGCCATGGATACGCAGTATTTT. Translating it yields CASSRDLGGAMDTQYF.

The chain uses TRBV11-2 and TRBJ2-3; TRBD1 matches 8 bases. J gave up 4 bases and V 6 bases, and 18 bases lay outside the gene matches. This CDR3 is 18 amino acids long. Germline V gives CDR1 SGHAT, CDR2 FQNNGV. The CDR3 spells CASRRVFSGLQGADTQYF. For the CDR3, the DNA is TGTGCCAGCAGACGCGTCTTCAGCGGGCTACAGGGGGCAGATACGCAGTATTTT. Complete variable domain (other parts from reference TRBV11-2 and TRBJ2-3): EAGVAQSPRYKIIEKRQSVAFWCNPISGHATLYWYQQILGQGPKLLIQFQNNGVVDDSQLPKDRFSAERLKGVDSTLKIQPAKLEDSAVYLCASRRVFSGLQGADTQYFGPGTRLTVL.

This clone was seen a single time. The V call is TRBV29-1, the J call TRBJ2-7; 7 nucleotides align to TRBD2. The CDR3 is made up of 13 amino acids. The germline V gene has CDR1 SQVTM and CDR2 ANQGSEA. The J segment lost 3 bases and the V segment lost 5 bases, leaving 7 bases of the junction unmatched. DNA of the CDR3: TGCAGCGTTACTAGCGCACACAACTACGAGCAGTACTTC. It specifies CSVTSAHNYEQYF.

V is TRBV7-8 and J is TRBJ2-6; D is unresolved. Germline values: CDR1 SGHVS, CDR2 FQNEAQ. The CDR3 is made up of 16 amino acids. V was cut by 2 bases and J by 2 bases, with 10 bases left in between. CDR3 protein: CASSLYLRAGANVLTF. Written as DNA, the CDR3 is TGTGCCAGCAGCTTATACTTGAGAGCTGGGGCCAACGTCCTGACTTTC.

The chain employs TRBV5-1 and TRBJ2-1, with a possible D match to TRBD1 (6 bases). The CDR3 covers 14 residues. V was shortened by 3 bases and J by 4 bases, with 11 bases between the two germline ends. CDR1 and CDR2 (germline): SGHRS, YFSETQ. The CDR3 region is CASSSRDIYNEQFF. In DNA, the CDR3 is TGCGCCAGCAGCTCCCGGGACATTTACAATGAGCAGTTCTTC.

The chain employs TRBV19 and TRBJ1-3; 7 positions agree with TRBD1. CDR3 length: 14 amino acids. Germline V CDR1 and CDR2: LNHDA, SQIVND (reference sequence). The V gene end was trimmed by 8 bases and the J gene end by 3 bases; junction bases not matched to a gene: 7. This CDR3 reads CASSDRAVGNTIYF. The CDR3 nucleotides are TGTGCCAGTTCCGACAGGGCTGTTGGAAACACCATATATTTT.

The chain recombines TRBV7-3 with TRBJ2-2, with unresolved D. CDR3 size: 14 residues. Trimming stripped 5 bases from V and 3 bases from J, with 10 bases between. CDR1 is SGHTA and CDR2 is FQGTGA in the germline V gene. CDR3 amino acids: CASSPGSDTGELFF. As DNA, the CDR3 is TGTGCCAGCAGCCCCGGCAGCGACACCGGGGAGCTGTTTTTT.

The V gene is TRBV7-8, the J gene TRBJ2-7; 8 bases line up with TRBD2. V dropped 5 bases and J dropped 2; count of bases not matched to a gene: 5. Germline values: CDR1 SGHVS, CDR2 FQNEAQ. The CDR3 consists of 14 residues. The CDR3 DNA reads TGTGCCAGCAGCGTTAGCGGGGCCCCCTACGAGCAGTACTTC. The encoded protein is CASSVSGAPYEQYF.

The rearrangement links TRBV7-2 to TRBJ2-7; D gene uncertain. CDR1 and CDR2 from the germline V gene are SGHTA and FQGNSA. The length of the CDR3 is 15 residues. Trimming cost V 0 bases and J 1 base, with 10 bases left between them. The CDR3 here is CASSLAASLSYEQYF. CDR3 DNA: TGTGCCAGCAGCTTAGCCGCTAGTCTGTCCTACGAGCAGTACTTC.

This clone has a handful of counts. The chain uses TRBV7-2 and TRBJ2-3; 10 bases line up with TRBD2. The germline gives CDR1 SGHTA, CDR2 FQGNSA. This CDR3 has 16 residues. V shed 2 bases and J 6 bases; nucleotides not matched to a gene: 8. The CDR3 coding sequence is TGTGCCAGCAGCTTAACTCCGGGACTAGCGAGGGATACGCAGTATTTT. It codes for CASSLTPGLARDTQYF.

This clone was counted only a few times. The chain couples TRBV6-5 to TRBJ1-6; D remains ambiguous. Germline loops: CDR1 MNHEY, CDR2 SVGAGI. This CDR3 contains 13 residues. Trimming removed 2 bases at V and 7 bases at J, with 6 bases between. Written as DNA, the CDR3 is TGTGCCAGCAGTTACGAGGCGAATTCACCCCTCCACTTT. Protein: CASSYEANSPLHF.

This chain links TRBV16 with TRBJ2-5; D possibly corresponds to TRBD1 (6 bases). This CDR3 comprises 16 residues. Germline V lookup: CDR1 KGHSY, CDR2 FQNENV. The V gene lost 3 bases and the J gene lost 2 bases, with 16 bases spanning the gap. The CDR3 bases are TGTGCCAGCAGCCATCACGAGAAGGACAGACAAGAGACCCAGTACTTC. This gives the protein CASSHHEKDRQETQYF.

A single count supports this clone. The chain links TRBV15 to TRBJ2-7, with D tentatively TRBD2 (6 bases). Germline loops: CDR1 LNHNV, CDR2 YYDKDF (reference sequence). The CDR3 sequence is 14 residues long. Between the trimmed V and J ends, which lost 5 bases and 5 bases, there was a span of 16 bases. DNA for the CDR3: TGTGCCACCAGCGCCGGACGGGGGAACCACGAGCAGTACTTC. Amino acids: CATSAGRGNHEQYF.

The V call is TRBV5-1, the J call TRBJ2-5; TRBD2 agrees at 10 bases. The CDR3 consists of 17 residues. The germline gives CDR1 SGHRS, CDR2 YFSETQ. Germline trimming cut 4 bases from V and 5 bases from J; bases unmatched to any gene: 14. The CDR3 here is CASSLQRGAGGPETQYF. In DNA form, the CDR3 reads TGCGCCAGCAGCCTACAACGTGGAGCGGGAGGGCCTGAGACCCAGTACTTC.